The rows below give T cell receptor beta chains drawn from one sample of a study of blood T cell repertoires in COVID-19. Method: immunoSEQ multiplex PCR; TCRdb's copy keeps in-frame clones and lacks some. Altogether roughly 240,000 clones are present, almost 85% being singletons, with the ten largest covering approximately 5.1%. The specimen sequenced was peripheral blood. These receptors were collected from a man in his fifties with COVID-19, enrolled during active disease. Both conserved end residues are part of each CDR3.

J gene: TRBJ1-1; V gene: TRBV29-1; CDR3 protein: CSVEQGRWVNTEAFF
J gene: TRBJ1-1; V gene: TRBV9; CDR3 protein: CASSIGQGALEAFF
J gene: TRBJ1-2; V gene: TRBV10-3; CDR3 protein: CAISESGQGVSNYGYTF
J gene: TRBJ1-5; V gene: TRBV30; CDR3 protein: CAWSYRREGVRNQPQHF
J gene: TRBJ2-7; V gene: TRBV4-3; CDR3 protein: CASSQEGGNEQYF
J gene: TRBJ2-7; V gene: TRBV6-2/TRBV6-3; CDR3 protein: CASSPWDRRSYEQYF
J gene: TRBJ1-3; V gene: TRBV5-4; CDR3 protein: CASSSGLTSGNTIYF
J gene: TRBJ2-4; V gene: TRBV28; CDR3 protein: CASRGVIGIQYF
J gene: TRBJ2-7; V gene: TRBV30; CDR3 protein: CAWRGGYEQYF
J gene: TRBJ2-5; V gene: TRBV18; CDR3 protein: CASSPPESGGRETQYF
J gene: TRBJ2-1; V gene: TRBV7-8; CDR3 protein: CASSLDTSGGAYEQFF
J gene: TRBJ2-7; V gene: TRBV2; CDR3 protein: CASSEVGGPYEQYF
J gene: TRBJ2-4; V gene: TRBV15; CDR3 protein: CATSRTPKENIQYF
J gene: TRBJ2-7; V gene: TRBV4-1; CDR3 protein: CASSQDAVSYEQYF
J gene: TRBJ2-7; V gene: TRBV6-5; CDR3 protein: CASRDGGHSYEQYF
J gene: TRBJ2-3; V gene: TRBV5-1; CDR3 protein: CASSLGRGSTDTQYF
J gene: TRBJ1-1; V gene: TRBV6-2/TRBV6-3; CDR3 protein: CASSYGAVGAEAFF
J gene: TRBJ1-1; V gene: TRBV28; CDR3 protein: CASSLRGQGYSEAFF
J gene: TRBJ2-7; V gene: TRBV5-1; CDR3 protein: CASSPAGPGYEQYF
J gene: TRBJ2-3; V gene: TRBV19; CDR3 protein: CASSIDQATDTQYF
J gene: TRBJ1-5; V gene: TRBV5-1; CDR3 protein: CASSLGGDRGQPQHF
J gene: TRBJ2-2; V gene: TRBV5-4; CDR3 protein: CASSLPGTGGSGELFF
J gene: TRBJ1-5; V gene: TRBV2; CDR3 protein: CASSTTSGGYSNQPQHF
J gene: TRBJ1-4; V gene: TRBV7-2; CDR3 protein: CASSLGYSEKLFF
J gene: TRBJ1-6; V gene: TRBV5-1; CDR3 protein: CASSLGVGSSYNSPLHF
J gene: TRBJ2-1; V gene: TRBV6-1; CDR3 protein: CASSETTSGAGNEQFF
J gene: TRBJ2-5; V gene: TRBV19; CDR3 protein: CASSRTGVGETQYF
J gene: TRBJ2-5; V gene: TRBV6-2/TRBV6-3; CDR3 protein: CASSYNRGQETQYF
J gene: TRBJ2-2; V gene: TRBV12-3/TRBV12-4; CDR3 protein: CASSLSQGGELFF
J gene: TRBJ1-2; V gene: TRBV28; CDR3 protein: CASSTLQGYTF
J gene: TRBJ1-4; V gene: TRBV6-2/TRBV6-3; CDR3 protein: CASSPRSRSSGEKLFF
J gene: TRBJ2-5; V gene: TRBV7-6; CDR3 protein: CASSLVVLAKETQYF
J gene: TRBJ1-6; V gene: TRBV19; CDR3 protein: CASSGRDLAYNSPLHF
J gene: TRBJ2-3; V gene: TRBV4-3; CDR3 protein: CASSQDLYRGGTDTQYF
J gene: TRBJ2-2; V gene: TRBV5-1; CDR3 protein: CASSLDGTGPTGELFF
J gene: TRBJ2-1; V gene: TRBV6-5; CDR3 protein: CASRHRDRGFNEQFF
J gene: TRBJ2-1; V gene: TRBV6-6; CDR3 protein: CASSSRDRWVWEQFF
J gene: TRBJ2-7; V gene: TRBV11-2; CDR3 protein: CASSLPGGLFNEQYF
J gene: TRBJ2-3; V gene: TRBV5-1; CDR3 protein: CASSSRLAGTDTQYF
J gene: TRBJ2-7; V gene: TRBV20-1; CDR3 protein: CSASDPSGGPYHEQYF
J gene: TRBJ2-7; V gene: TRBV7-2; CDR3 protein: CASSDPGGLQYYEQYF
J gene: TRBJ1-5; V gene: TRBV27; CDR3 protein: CASRKQGPNQPQHF
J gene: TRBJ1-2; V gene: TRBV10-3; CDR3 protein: CAISESVTRNAYGYTF
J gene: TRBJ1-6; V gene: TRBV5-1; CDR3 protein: CASSYNRQGADSPLHF
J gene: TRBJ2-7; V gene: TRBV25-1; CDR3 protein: CASSEPGEIYEQYF